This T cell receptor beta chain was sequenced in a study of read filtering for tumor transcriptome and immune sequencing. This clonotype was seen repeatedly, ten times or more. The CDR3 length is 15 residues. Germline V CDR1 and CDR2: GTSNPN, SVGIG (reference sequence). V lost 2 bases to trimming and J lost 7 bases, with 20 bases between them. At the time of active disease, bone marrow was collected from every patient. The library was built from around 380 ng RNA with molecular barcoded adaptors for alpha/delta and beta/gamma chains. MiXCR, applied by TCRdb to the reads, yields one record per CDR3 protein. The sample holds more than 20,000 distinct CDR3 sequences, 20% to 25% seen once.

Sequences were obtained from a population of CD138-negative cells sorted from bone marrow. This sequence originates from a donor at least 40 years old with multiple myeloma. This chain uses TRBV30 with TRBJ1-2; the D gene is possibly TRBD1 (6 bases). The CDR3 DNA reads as TGTGCCTGGAGTTTCCCGTCGGGGGGGCCACGTGGCTACACCTTC. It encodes CAWSFPSGGPRGYTF.